The clone carrying this T cell receptor (beta chain) was seen at least ten times. Its matching antigen is unknown. The entry originates in a study of T cells after yellow fever vaccination. Study observations and caveats: Compared with primary, the secondary response was weaker and peaked at day 5, not 15. Most clones from primary vaccination resurfaced after the booster (approximately 96% CD4, 88% CD8). Abundant clonotypes from the bulk population could contaminate FACS-sorted repertoires.

MiXCR was run by TCRdb on the 5' RACE reads, yielding one entry per CDR3 protein. Among approximately 250,000 distinct CDR3 sequences listed, 3.6% were seen once. The germline V and J ends were trimmed by 1 base and 0 bases, with 13 bases remaining between them. This CDR3 region has 17 residues. Germline CDR1 and CDR2: MGHRA and YSYEKL. Material: PBMCs, obtained 15 days after the yellow fever booster vaccination. The rearrangement links TRBV4-1 to TRBJ2-4, with unresolved D. This TCR derives from a man aged 18 to 30 who received the YFV17D yellow fever vaccine. CDR3 amino acids: CASSQGGLLKAKNIQYF. The CDR3 region has the DNA TGCGCCAGCAGCCAAGGAGGATTGCTGAAAGCCAAAAACATTCAGTACTTC.